This is a list of T cell receptor beta chains from one sample in a study of T cell responses to AZD1222 COVID-19 vaccine. TCRdb keeps only in-frame clones here, not all; method: immunoSEQ multiplex PCR. The sample includes some 120,000 clones, approximately 88% seen only once; the top ten take under 9.5%. The input for sequencing was peripheral blood, taken on day 0 of AZD1222 vaccination. These receptors originate from an adult in good health. Each CDR3 is given with its conserved first and last residue. The order of the fields is J gene, CDR3 length, V gene, D gene, clone size, CDR3 protein, CDR3 DNA. A D gene is named only where the DNA matches it firmly. Only part of the rows carry a size: once, few, many, or a class if the clone is expanded.

j_gene: TRBJ2-2; len: 16; v_gene: TRBV5-1; d_gene: -; abundance: -; CDR3aa: CASSSRTSRGTGELFF; CDR3nt: TGCGCCAGCAGCTCGAGGACAAGCCGGGGCACCGGGGAGCTGTTTTTT
j_gene: TRBJ1-2; len: 16; v_gene: TRBV6-5; d_gene: -; abundance: -; CDR3aa: CASSYSRPPVGYGYTF; CDR3nt: TGTGCCAGCAGTTACTCGAGGCCCCCTGTGGGTTATGGCTACACCTTC
j_gene: TRBJ2-6; len: 15; v_gene: TRBV19; d_gene: TRBD1; abundance: -; CDR3aa: CASSSGGSGANVLTF; CDR3nt: TGTGCCAGTAGTTCAGGGGGCTCTGGGGCCAACGTCCTGACTTTC
j_gene: TRBJ2-7; len: 15; v_gene: TRBV5-4; d_gene: TRBD2; abundance: -; CDR3aa: CASRLAGGSSYEQYF; CDR3nt: TGTGCCAGCAGATTAGCGGGAGGGAGCTCCTACGAGCAGTACTTC
j_gene: TRBJ2-3; len: 15; v_gene: TRBV5-1; d_gene: -; abundance: -; CDR3aa: CASSFTGVFTDTQYF; CDR3nt: TGCGCCAGCAGCTTTACGGGCGTCTTCACAGATACGCAGTATTTT
j_gene: TRBJ1-2; len: 15; v_gene: TRBV15; d_gene: TRBD1; abundance: -; CDR3aa: CATSRDRPGGQGYTF; CDR3nt: TGTGCCACCAGCAGAGATCGTCCAGGGGGCCAAGGCTACACCTTC
j_gene: TRBJ2-3; len: 16; v_gene: TRBV7-6; d_gene: -; abundance: -; CDR3aa: CASSLLAGSSTDTQYF; CDR3nt: TGTGCCAGCAGCTTATTGGCAGGATCTAGCACAGATACGCAGTATTTT
j_gene: TRBJ2-1; len: 14; v_gene: TRBV7-8; d_gene: TRBD2; abundance: -; CDR3aa: CASSGSGKAGEQFF; CDR3nt: TGTGCCAGCAGCGGTAGCGGGAAGGCCGGTGAGCAGTTCTTC
j_gene: TRBJ1-4; len: 15; v_gene: TRBV19; d_gene: -; abundance: -; CDR3aa: CASSIRHGGGEKLFF; CDR3nt: TGTGCCAGTAGTATCCGGCACGGGGGAGGTGAAAAACTGTTTTTT
j_gene: TRBJ2-3; len: 15; v_gene: TRBV6-5; d_gene: TRBD2; abundance: -; CDR3aa: CASSFGTSGTDTQYF; CDR3nt: TGTGCCAGCAGCTTTGGGACTAGCGGGACAGATACGCAGTATTTT
j_gene: TRBJ1-6; len: 18; v_gene: TRBV7-2; d_gene: TRBD1; abundance: -; CDR3aa: CASSLEGQGILRNSPLHF; CDR3nt: TGTGCCAGCAGCTTAGAGGGACAGGGGATCCTTAGGAATTCACCCCTCCACTTT
j_gene: TRBJ2-1; len: 13; v_gene: TRBV3-1/TRBV3-2; d_gene: -; abundance: -; CDR3aa: CASSQFGGNEQFF; CDR3nt: TGTGCCAGCAGCCAATTCGGGGGCAATGAGCAGTTCTTC
j_gene: TRBJ2-7; len: 14; v_gene: TRBV7-8; d_gene: -; abundance: -; CDR3aa: CASSLVGLIHEQYF; CDR3nt: TGTGCCAGCAGCTTAGTGGGCCTAATCCACGAGCAGTACTTC
j_gene: TRBJ2-1; len: 17; v_gene: TRBV18; d_gene: TRBD1; abundance: -; CDR3aa: CASLGSAGRQGNNEQFF; CDR3nt: TGTGCCAGTCTGGGATCAGCAGGGCGACAGGGGAACAATGAGCAGTTCTTC
j_gene: TRBJ2-5; len: 17; v_gene: TRBV2; d_gene: TRBD2; abundance: -; CDR3aa: CASSGGLAGEGGETQYF; CDR3nt: TGTGCCAGCAGTGGAGGACTAGCGGGAGAGGGTGGTGAGACCCAGTACTTC
j_gene: TRBJ1-6; len: 14; v_gene: TRBV28; d_gene: TRBD1; abundance: few; CDR3aa: CASLRGTGASPLHF; CDR3nt: TGTGCCAGCCTAAGAGGGACAGGGGCATCACCCCTCCACTTT
j_gene: TRBJ1-2; len: 16; v_gene: TRBV10-3; d_gene: TRBD1; abundance: few; CDR3aa: CAIKDRTSTYNYGYTF; CDR3nt: TGTGCCATCAAGGACAGGACAAGTACTTATAACTATGGCTACACCTTC
j_gene: TRBJ2-7; len: 15; v_gene: TRBV27; d_gene: TRBD2; abundance: -; CDR3aa: CASSLNLAGDYEQYF; CDR3nt: TGTGCCAGCAGTTTAAATCTAGCGGGAGACTACGAGCAGTACTTC
j_gene: TRBJ2-7; len: 14; v_gene: TRBV7-2; d_gene: TRBD2; abundance: -; CDR3aa: CASSPRTSSYEQYF; CDR3nt: TGTGCCAGCAGCCCGAGGACTAGCTCCTACGAGCAGTACTTC
j_gene: TRBJ2-7; len: 15; v_gene: TRBV19; d_gene: TRBD1; abundance: -; CDR3aa: CASSSPGQGVYEQYF; CDR3nt: TGTGCCAGTAGTTCGCCGGGACAGGGGGTCTACGAGCAGTACTTC
j_gene: TRBJ2-5; len: 14; v_gene: TRBV24-1; d_gene: TRBD2; abundance: -; CDR3aa: CATSESGVWETQYF; CDR3nt: TGTGCCACCAGTGAGAGCGGGGTCTGGGAGACCCAGTACTTC
j_gene: TRBJ2-7; len: 13; v_gene: TRBV28; d_gene: -; abundance: -; CDR3aa: CASGAGNSYEQYF; CDR3nt: TGTGCCAGCGGTGCGGGGAATTCCTACGAGCAGTACTTC
j_gene: TRBJ2-2; len: 18; v_gene: TRBV7-2; d_gene: TRBD2; abundance: -; CDR3aa: CASSLLASGRGDTGELFF; CDR3nt: TGTGCCAGCAGCTTATTGGCTAGCGGGAGGGGGGACACCGGGGAGCTGTTTTTT
j_gene: TRBJ2-2; len: 14; v_gene: TRBV6-5; d_gene: TRBD2; abundance: few; CDR3aa: CASRGLADTGELFF; CDR3nt: TGTGCCAGCAGGGGACTAGCGGACACCGGGGAGCTGTTTTTT
j_gene: TRBJ1-6; len: 16; v_gene: TRBV11-2; d_gene: TRBD1; abundance: -; CDR3aa: CASSLTPTGNNSPLHF; CDR3nt: TGTGCCAGCAGCTTGACACCGACAGGGAACAATTCACCCCTCCACTTT
j_gene: TRBJ2-6; len: 14; v_gene: TRBV6-5; d_gene: TRBD1; abundance: -; CDR3aa: CASSTGVGANVLTF; CDR3nt: TGTGCCAGCAGCACAGGGGTCGGGGCCAACGTCCTGACTTTC